This TCR beta chain derives from a study of blood T cell repertoires in COVID-19. Repertoires were generated with immunoSEQ multiplex PCR, while TCRdb's copy carries only in-frame clones and drops some. The data hold around 160,000 clones, with roughly four fifths observed a single time. Germline CDR1 SNHLY, CDR2 FYNNEI. This CDR3 region has 16 residues. Trimming removed 6 bases at V and 4 bases at J, with 19 bases between. The sequencing sample was made of peripheral blood. This TCR was sampled from a human donor with acute or convalescent COVID-19. The donor label of this sample is uncertain. The chain employs TRBV2 and TRBJ2-1, with a possible D match to TRBD1 (6 bases). In DNA, the CDR3 is TGTGCCAGCAGCCCCAGGGGAACGGACCAGTACAATGAGCAGTTCTTC. This encodes CASSPRGTDQYNEQFF. Supplemented by reference TRBV2 and TRBJ2-1, the full variable domain reads EPEVTQTPSHQVTQMGQEVILRCVPISNHLYFYWYRQILGQKVEFLVSFYNNEISEKSEIFDDQFSVERPDGSNFTLKIRSTKLEDSAMYFCASSPRGTDQYNEQFFGPGTRLTVL.